This passage covers 8 T cell receptor beta chains from one sample sequenced in a study of CD8 T cells in ankylosing spondylitis. Study-wide results and caveats: Within ankylosing spondylitis blood, a TCR beta motif made up of seven to nine highly homologous variants appeared to be characteristic.

TCRdb re-called the 5' RACE reads through MiXCR, storing one row per CDR3 protein. The table has about 400,000 distinct CDR3 sequences, 20% to 25% seen once. These receptors are not linked to any known antigen. The sample consisted of blood, either unsorted or a sorted T cell fraction (not recorded which). These receptors were obtained from a male donor with ankylosing spondylitis.

In this sample, this clonotype turned up a few times. V usage is TRBV12-3 or TRBV12-4 and J usage is TRBJ1-5; D might be TRBD1 (6 bases). The CDR3 loop spans 14 amino acids. Between the trimmed V and J ends, which lost 8 bases and 0 bases, there was a span of 11 bases. This chain's CDR3 is CASSGQNSNQPQHF. Here the CDR3 DNA reads TGTGCCAGCTCGGGACAAAATAGCAATCAGCCCCAGCATTTT.

This clonotype was found a few times. This chain links TRBV7-9 with TRBJ2-1; TRBD2 agrees at 8 bases. J gave up 2 bases and V 0 bases, and 3 bases lay outside the gene matches. Germline CDR1 reads SEHNR; CDR2 reads FQNEAQ (reference sequence). The CDR3 loop spans 16 amino acids. CDR3 sequence: CASSLAGTRAYNEQFF. CDR3 nucleotide sequence: TGTGCCAGCAGCTTAGCCGGGACTAGGGCCTACAATGAGCAGTTCTTC.

The CDR3 bases are TGTGCCAGCAGCATCGCCGGGACACCGAACACCGGGGAGCTGTTTTTT. It is translated as CASSIAGTPNTGELFF. The chain employs TRBV9 and TRBJ2-2; TRBD1 is a possible D gene (6 bases). The CDR3 sequence is 16 residues long. Germline values: CDR1 SGDLS, CDR2 YYNGEE. Between the trimmed V and J ends, which lost 4 bases and 0 bases, there was a span of 13 bases.

V usage is TRBV6-6 and J usage is TRBJ2-7, with D hard to call. Trimming stripped 2 bases from V and 3 bases from J, with 8 bases between. Germline V gene data show CDR1 as MNHNY and CDR2 as SVGAGI (reference sequence). The CDR3 is 13 amino acids. This CDR3 reads CASSYIQSYEQYF. In nucleotides, the CDR3 is TGTGCCAGCAGTTACATCCAGAGCTACGAGCAGTACTTC.

The chain combines TRBV7-2 with TRBJ1-5; D not certain. V dropped 2 bases and J dropped 0 bases, with 11 bases sitting between them. The germline V gene encodes CDR1 SGHTA and CDR2 FQGNSA. The CDR3 is 16 amino acids. As DNA, the CDR3 is TGTGCCAGCAGCTTATCCCGGGCCGGTAGCAATCAGCCCCAGCATTTT. Translated: CASSLSRAGSNQPQHF.

At least ten counts were recorded for this clonotype. The V and J genes are TRBV5-1 and TRBJ2-6, with unresolved D. Trimming pared 3 bases from V and 0 bases from J, leaving 4 bases between. This CDR3 region has 14 residues. Looked up from germline, CDR1 is SGHRS and CDR2 is YFSETQ. The CDR3 loop is CASSWSSGANVLTF. CDR3 nucleotides: TGCGCCAGCAGCTGGAGCTCTGGGGCCAACGTCCTGACTTTC. The variable domain in full, with the rest retrieved from reference TRBV5-1 and TRBJ2-6, is KAGVTQTPRYLIKTRGQQVTLSCSPISGHRSVSWYQQTPGQGLQFLFEYFSETQRNKGNFPGRFSGRQFSNSRSEMNVSTLELGDSALYLCASSWSSGANVLTFGAGSRLTVL.

This clonotype was counted only a few times. The chain links TRBV18 to TRBJ1-2, with D unclear. The germline V and J ends were trimmed by 1 base and 0 bases, with 9 bases remaining between them. The CDR3 is 15 amino acids. Germline loops: CDR1 KGHSH, CDR2 LQKENI. CDR3 in amino acids: CASSPRFPANYGYTF. CDR3 sequence (DNA): TGTGCCAGCTCACCACGGTTTCCAGCTAACTATGGCTACACCTTC.

This clonotype was seen more than once but under ten times. This chain connects TRBV29-1 to TRBJ1-4; D is uncertain. This CDR3 region has 12 residues. The germline V and J ends were trimmed by 3 bases and 7 bases, with 9 bases remaining between them. Germline CDR1 reads SQVTM; CDR2 reads ANQGSEA. The CDR3 DNA reads as TGCAGCGTTGACTGGGGAGGTGAAAAACTGTTTTTT. Amino acid sequence: CSVDWGGEKLFF.